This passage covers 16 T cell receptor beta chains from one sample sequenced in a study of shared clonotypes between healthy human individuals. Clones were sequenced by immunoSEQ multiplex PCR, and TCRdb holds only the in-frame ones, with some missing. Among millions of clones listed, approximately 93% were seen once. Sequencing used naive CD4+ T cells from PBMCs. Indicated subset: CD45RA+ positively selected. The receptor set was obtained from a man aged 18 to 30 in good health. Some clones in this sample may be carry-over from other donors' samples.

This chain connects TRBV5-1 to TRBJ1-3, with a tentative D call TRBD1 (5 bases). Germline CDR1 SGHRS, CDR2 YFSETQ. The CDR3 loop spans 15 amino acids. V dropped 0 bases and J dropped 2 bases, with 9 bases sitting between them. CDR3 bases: TGCGCCAGCAGCTTGGGAGGGGAAACTGGAAACACCATATATTTT. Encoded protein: CASSLGGETGNTIYF.

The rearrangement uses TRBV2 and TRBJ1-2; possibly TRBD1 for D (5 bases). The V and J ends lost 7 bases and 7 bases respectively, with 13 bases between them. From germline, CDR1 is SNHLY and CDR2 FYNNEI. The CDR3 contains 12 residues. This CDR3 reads CASTGLWGGYTF. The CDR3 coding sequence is TGTGCCAGCACAGGGCTTTGGGGTGGCTACACCTTC.

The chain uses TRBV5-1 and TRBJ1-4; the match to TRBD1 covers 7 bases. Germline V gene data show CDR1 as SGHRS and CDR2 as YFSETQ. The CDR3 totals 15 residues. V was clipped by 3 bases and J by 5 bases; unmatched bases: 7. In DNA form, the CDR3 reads TGCGCCAGCAGCTCAACCGGGACAGCCAATGAAAAACTGTTTTTT. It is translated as CASSSTGTANEKLFF.

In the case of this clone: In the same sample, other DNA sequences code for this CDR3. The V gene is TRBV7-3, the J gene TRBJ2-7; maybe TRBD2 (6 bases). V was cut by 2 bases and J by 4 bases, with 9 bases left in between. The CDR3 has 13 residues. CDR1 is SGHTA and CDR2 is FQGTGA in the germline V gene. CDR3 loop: CASSLGSGYEQYF. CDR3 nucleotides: TGTGCCAGCAGCTTAGGAAGCGGGTACGAGCAGTACTTC.

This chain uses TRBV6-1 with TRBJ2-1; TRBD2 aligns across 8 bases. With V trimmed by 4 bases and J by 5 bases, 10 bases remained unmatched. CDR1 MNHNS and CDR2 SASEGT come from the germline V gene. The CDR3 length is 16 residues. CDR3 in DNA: TGTGCCAGCAGTGGACTTAGCGGGACACCCGACAATGAGCAGTTCTTC. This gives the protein CASSGLSGTPDNEQFF.

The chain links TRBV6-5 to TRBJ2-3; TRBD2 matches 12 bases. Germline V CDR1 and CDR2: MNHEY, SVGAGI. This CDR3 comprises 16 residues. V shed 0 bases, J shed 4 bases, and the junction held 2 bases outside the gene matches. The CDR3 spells CASSYSRTSGADTQYF. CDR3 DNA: TGTGCCAGCAGTTACTCACGGACTAGCGGGGCAGATACGCAGTATTTT.

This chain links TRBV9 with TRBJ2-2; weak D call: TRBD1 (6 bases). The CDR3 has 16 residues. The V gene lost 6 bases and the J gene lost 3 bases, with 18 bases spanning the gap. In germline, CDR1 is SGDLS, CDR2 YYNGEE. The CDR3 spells CASTLWAQGHTGELFF. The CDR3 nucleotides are TGTGCCAGCACCTTGTGGGCACAGGGCCACACCGGGGAGCTGTTTTTT.

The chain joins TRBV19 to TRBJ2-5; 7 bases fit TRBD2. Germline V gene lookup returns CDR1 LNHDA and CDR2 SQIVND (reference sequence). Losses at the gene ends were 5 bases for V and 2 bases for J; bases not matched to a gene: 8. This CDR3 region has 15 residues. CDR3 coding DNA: TGTGCCAGTAGTCAACAGACTAGCCAACAAGAGACCCAGTACTTC. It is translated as CASSQQTSQQETQYF.

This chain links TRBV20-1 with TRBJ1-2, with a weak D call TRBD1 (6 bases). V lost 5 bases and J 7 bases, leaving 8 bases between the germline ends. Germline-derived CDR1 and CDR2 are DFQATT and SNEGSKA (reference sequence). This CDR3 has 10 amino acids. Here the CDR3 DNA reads TGCAGTGCTTACAGGGCTGGCTACACCTTC. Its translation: CSAYRAGYTF.

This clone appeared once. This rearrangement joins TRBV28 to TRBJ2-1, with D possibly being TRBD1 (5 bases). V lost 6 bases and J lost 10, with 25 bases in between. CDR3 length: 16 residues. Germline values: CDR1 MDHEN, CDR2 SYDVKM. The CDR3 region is CASRPTVDIPQTEQFF. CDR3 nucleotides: TGTGCCAGCAGACCCACGGTGGACATCCCGCAGACCGAGCAGTTCTTC.

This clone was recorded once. The CDR3 region is CASGHPAGAEQYF. The DNA for the CDR3 is TGTGCCAGCGGTCACCCAGCGGGGGCCGAGCAGTACTTC. The chain couples TRBV25-1 to TRBJ2-7; 8 positions match TRBD2. J lost 6 bases, V lost 8 bases, and 9 bases had no gene match. This CDR3 is built from 13 residues. Germline loops: CDR1 MGHDK, CDR2 SYGVNS.

CDR3 amino acids: CSVYRVIYGYTF. CDR3 DNA sequence: TGCAGCGTTTACAGGGTGATCTATGGCTACACCTTC. This sequence joins TRBV29-1 and TRBJ1-2; maybe TRBD1 (6 bases). The CDR3 is made up of 12 amino acids. From germline, CDR1 is SQVTM and CDR2 ANQGSEA. Trimming cost V 5 bases and J 4 bases, with 11 bases left between them.

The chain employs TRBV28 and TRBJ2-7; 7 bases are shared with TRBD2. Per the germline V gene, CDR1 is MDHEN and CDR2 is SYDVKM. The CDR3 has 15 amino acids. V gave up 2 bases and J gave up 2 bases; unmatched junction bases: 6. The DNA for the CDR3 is TGTGCCAGCAGTTTAATTTCCAGCGGGGCCTACGAGCAGTACTTC. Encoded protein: CASSLISSGAYEQYF.

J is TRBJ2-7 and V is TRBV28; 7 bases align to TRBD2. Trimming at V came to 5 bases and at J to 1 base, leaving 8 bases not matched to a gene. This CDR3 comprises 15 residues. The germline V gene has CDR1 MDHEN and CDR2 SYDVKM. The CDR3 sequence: CASSPLAVESYEQYF. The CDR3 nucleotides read TGTGCCAGCAGTCCCCTAGCGGTAGAATCCTACGAGCAGTACTTC.

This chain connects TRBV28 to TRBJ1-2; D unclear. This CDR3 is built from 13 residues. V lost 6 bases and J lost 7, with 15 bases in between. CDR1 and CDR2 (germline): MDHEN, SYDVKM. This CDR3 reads CASSPAPWGGYTF. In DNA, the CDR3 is TGTGCCAGCAGCCCAGCCCCCTGGGGTGGCTACACCTTC.

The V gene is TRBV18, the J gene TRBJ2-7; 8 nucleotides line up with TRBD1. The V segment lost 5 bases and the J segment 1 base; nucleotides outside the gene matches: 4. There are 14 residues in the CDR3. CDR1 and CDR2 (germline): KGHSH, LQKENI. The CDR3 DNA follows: TGTGCCAGCTCATCGAGGACAGGGTCCTACGAGCAGTACTTC. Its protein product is CASSSRTGSYEQYF.